Here is one TCR beta chain with its context. Antigen unknown. The entry originates in a study of T cells in localized non-small cell lung cancer. Overall study findings and caveats: Uninvolved adjacent lung, not tumor, had the highest T cell clonality.

Profiled with immunoSEQ multiplex PCR; TCRdb holds only in-frame clones, not every one. The sample shows approximately 26,000 clones, about 91% of them seen only once. The CDR3 runs 17 residues. Germline CDR1 and CDR2: SGHRS and YFSETQ. V lost 4 bases and J lost 0, with 16 bases in between. The sequencing here drew on peripheral blood, taken before any cancer treatment. V and J are TRBV5-1 and TRBJ1-4, with no clear D. The sequence was collected from a female donor older than 55 with stage II squamous cell lung carcinoma. CDR3: CASSLLGSTTTNEKLFF. DNA of the CDR3: TGCGCCAGCAGCCTTCTTGGTTCCACCACAACTAATGAAAAACTGTTTTTT.